This T cell receptor (beta chain) was identified in a study of T cells in Graves' hyperthyroidism and ophthalmopathy. Study-level points and caveats: Blood samples included most of the expanded thyroid clonotypes exceeding 0.001.

Amplification of TCR beta CDR3 regions was performed using RNA transcripts as template. Initially, a first-round RT-PCR of the TCR CDR3 employed the HTBI primer set. Each CDR3 protein gets one entry after TCRdb re-called the multiplex PCR reads with MiXCR. The repertoire holds 400,000 or so distinct CDR3 sequences, with roughly 15% as singletons. Inclusion characteristics of ophthalmopathy patients comprised a Clinical Activity Score of at least 3, a NOSPECS grade of at least 4, and duration under 3 months. In this sample, this clonotype turned up many times. No antigen is known for it. This TCR was recovered from a woman aged 55 to 70 with Graves' ophthalmopathy. Sequencing was performed on blood.

CDR3 in DNA: TGCGCCAGCAGCGACTACAATGAGCAGTTCTTC. It yields the protein CASSDYNEQFF. The chain combines TRBV5-1 with TRBJ2-1; no firm D call. This CDR3 spans 11 amino acids. Germline loops: CDR1 SGHRS, CDR2 YFSETQ. V lost 4 bases to trimming and J lost 3 bases, with 2 bases between them.